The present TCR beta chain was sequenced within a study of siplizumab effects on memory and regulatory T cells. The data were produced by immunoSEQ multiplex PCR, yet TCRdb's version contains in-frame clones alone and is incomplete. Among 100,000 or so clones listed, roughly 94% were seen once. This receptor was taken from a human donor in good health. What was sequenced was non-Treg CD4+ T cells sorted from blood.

The CDR3 reads CAWRTDRGSEQYF. In nucleotides, the CDR3 is TGTGCCTGGAGGACGGACAGGGGTAGCGAGCAGTACTTC. This chain connects TRBV30 to TRBJ2-7; 9 bases align to TRBD1. J gave up 6 bases and V 3 bases, and 6 bases lay outside the gene matches. The CDR3 is made up of 13 amino acids. Germline V gene lookup returns CDR1 GTSNPN and CDR2 SVGIG (reference sequence).